This T cell receptor beta chain was identified during a study of neurological immune-mediated disorders. Synthesis of cDNA was carried out by template-switch 5'RACE. The reaction used 10-nucleotide random UMIs. Every sequencing run produced over 160 million TCR-beta sequences, and the sequences from any one run covered 15-18 subjects. Each CDR3 protein is one row after TCRdb ran MiXCR on the 5' RACE reads. Among some 77,000 distinct CDR3 sequences listed, about 9.7% were seen once. V gave up 2 bases and J gave up 11 bases, with 10 bases separating them. The CDR3 runs to 12 residues. CDR1 KGHDR and CDR2 SFDVKD come from the germline V gene. The controls, all healthy individuals, were blood bank volunteers in Maryland, USA. There are many counts of this clonotype. The antigen is not known. Study-wide results and limits: Sharing of CDR3 amino acid sequences among expanded clones across subjects was absent, suggesting private repertoires in all groups.

Specimen: PBMCs. This sequence originates from a man in his fifties in good health. The genes are TRBV24-1 and TRBJ2-3; possibly TRBD2 for D (6 bases). The DNA of the CDR3 is TGTGCCACCAGTGATTGGGACTTAATGCAGTATTTT. Its protein is CATSDWDLMQYF.